This TCR beta chain originates from a study of T cell repertoires in cytomegalovirus infection. CDR3 length: 15 amino acids. In germline, CDR1 is DFQATT, CDR2 SNEGSKA (reference sequence). The germline V and J ends were trimmed by 1 base and 4 bases, with 16 bases remaining between them. TCRdb reprocessed the reads via MiXCR and lists one record per CDR3 protein. The sample records about 450,000 distinct CDR3 sequences, roughly 30% being singletons. The source material was PBMCs. The sequence was collected from a human donor in good health (CMV status not recorded). Some clones in this sample may be carry-over from other donors' samples. The chain is built from TRBV20-1 and TRBJ1-1, with D tentatively TRBD1 (5 bases). CDR3 region: CSARVLPPGSTEAFF. The CDR3 DNA reads TGCAGTGCTAGAGTCCTCCCCCCAGGGAGCACTGAAGCTTTCTTT.